The next 21 T cell receptor beta chains were all read from a single sample in a study of cytomegalovirus exposure and HLA in healthy donors. Sequencing used immunoSEQ multiplex PCR; TCRdb keeps in-frame clones, though not all of them. The data hold approximately 220,000 clones, with 85% to 90% observed a single time. Sample: PBMCs. The receptors were sampled from a man aged 18 to 35 in good health and CMV-seronegative.

This clone was counted a single time. V gene TRBV4-3 combines with J gene TRBJ2-5, with D possibly TRBD2 on 6 matching bases. The germline V and J ends were trimmed by 1 base and 1 base, with 16 bases remaining between them. This CDR3 has 17 amino acids. CDR1 and CDR2 (germline): LGHNA, YSLEER. In DNA, the CDR3 is TGCGCCAGCAGCCAAGGACACGGGGGAGCTCTCCAAGAGACCCAGTACTTC. It yields the protein CASSQGHGGALQETQYF.

DNA of the CDR3: TGTGCCAGCGGAATGGGGGAGGGGACCCAGCATTTT. This gives the protein CASGMGEGTQHF. The chain uses TRBV28 and TRBJ1-5, with D perhaps matching TRBD1 (5 bases). Germline CDR1 is MDHEN and CDR2 is SYDVKM. CDR3 length equals 12 residues. V was trimmed by 8 bases and J by 11 bases, leaving 16 bases between them.

This clone came up a few times. The V gene is TRBV9, the J gene TRBJ1-1; 8 bases are shared with TRBD1. Unmatched junction bases numbered 11, after V lost 4 bases and J lost 3 bases. The CDR3 spans 16 residues. Germline lookup yields CDR1 SGDLS and CDR2 YYNGEE. The CDR3 reads CASSTRKTGEDTEAFF. The CDR3 region has the DNA TGTGCCAGCAGCACCCGTAAGACAGGGGAGGACACTGAAGCTTTCTTT. Full variable domain (missing parts from reference TRBV9 and TRBJ1-1): DSGVTQTPKHLITATGQRVTLRCSPRSGDLSVYWYQQSLDQGLQFLIQYYNGEERAKGNILERFSAQQFPDLHSELNLSSLELGDSALYFCASSTRKTGEDTEAFFGQGTRLTVV.

This clone was picked up a small number of times. The chain couples TRBV2 to TRBJ1-6; D is unclear. V was cut by 6 bases and J by 0 bases, with 9 bases left in between. Germline values: CDR1 SNHLY, CDR2 FYNNEI. The CDR3 spans 15 residues. The CDR3: CASRSGNSYNSPLHF. For the CDR3, the DNA is TGTGCCAGCAGGAGCGGGAACTCCTATAATTCACCCCTCCACTTT.

This chain joins TRBV5-5 and TRBJ1-1; 8 nucleotides match TRBD1. Trimming cost V 2 bases and J 7 bases; bases outside gene matches: 7. This CDR3 has 14 residues. The germline CDR1 and CDR2 sequences are SGHKS and YYEKEE (reference sequence). CDR3 in amino acids: CASSFTWGTGEAFF. CDR3 sequence (DNA): TGTGCCAGCAGCTTCACGTGGGGGACAGGTGAAGCTTTCTTT.

This CDR3 is CASSRFTTTDTQYF. CDR3 in DNA: TGTGCCAGCAGCCGGTTCACTACTACAGATACGCAGTATTTT. The genes are TRBV5-6 and TRBJ2-3; no firm D call. Germline lookup yields CDR1 SGHDT and CDR2 YYEEEE. The CDR3 contains 14 residues. V was trimmed by 4 bases and J by 3 bases, leaving 12 bases between them.

This chain connects TRBV14 to TRBJ1-4; 12 bases fit TRBD1. V trimming: 3 bases; J trimming: 9 bases; junction bases outside the gene matches: 8. This CDR3 has 16 amino acids. The germline CDR1 and CDR2 sequences are SGHDN and FVKESK. CDR3 in amino acids: CASSQDAGTGGQKLFF. The DNA for the CDR3 is TGTGCCAGCAGCCAGGACGCCGGGACAGGGGGCCAAAAACTGTTTTTT.

This chain connects TRBV28 to TRBJ2-3; D is unclear. The germline V gene encodes CDR1 MDHEN and CDR2 SYDVKM. Trimming took off 4 bases at V and 6 bases at J, with 8 bases between the two ends. The CDR3 contains 12 residues. In DNA form, the CDR3 reads TGTGCCAGCAGTTCCACATGGGATACGCAGTATTTT. Its translation is CASSSTWDTQYF.

This rearrangement joins TRBV2 to TRBJ2-3; TRBD2 aligns across 11 bases. J was trimmed by 0 bases and V by 9 bases; bases with no gene match: 11. The length of the CDR3 is 17 residues. Germline values: CDR1 SNHLY, CDR2 FYNNEI. CDR3 sequence: CARGTSGTGVSTDTQYF. The CDR3 nucleotides are TGTGCCAGGGGGACTAGCGGCACCGGTGTCAGCACAGATACGCAGTATTTT. The whole variable domain, remainder taken from reference TRBV2 and TRBJ2-3, is EPEVTQTPSHQVTQMGQEVILRCVPISNHLYFYWYRQILGQKVEFLVSFYNNEISEKSEIFDDQFSVERPDGSNFTLKIRSTKLEDSAMYFCARGTSGTGVSTDTQYFGPGTRLTVL.

The V gene is TRBV7-2, the J gene TRBJ1-5; no clear D. The CDR3 has 15 residues. In germline, CDR1 is SGHTA, CDR2 FQGNSA. Trimming removed 0 bases from V and 2 bases from J, with 8 bases in between. CDR3 bases: TGTGCCAGCAGCTTAGCAAGAGGCGGCAATCAGCCCCAGCATTTT. It encodes CASSLARGGNQPQHF.

The genes are TRBV29-1 and TRBJ2-3; 7 positions agree with TRBD1. V was clipped by 6 bases and J by 4 bases; unmatched bases: 4. Germline CDR1 is SQVTM and CDR2 is ANQGSEA. This CDR3 has 12 amino acids. The CDR3 protein is CSVHRGADTQYF. The CDR3 coding sequence is TGCAGCGTCCACAGGGGCGCAGATACGCAGTATTTT.

This clone turned up a few times. J is TRBJ1-5 and V is TRBV6-1; 8 positions match TRBD1. The germline V gene encodes CDR1 MNHNS and CDR2 SASEGT. This CDR3 spans 12 amino acids. The CDR3 here is CGTGNSNQPQHF. As DNA, the CDR3 is TGTGGGACAGGGAATAGCAATCAGCCCCAGCATTTT.

This clone was recorded once. The CDR3 reads CASSLMGGEATEAFF. The CDR3 coding sequence is TGTGCCAGCAGCTTGATGGGGGGGGAGGCCACTGAAGCTTTCTTT. V gene TRBV5-6 combines with J gene TRBJ1-1; D is perhaps TRBD1 (5 bases). Trimming took 1 base from V and 4 from J, leaving 14 bases between them. The CDR3 totals 15 residues. The germline V gene has CDR1 SGHDT and CDR2 YYEEEE.

In regard to this clone: Additional DNA sequences in this sample encode the identical CDR3. V is TRBV15 and J is TRBJ1-1; possibly TRBD1 for D (6 bases). CDR1 and CDR2 from the germline V gene are LNHNV and YYDKDF (reference sequence). There are 14 residues in the CDR3. Trimming pared 2 bases from V and 4 bases from J, leaving 11 bases between. CDR3 DNA: TGTGCCACCAGCAGACGTACAGGGAGCACTGAAGCTTTCTTT. It codes for CATSRRTGSTEAFF.

The rearrangement joins TRBV9 to TRBJ1-3, with TRBD1 matching over 10 bases. V lost 4 bases to trimming and J lost 2 bases; unmatched junction nucleotides: 6. The CDR3 is 16 amino acids. The germline gives CDR1 SGDLS, CDR2 YYNGEE. CDR3 sequence (DNA): TGTGCCAGCAGCCCCAGGACAGGGGGAGCTGGAAACACCATATATTTT. It codes for CASSPRTGGAGNTIYF.

V gene TRBV7-6 combines with J gene TRBJ2-3; TRBD1 matches at 9 bases. Germline assignment: CDR1 SGHVS and CDR2 FNYEAQ. With V trimmed by 4 bases and J by 2 bases, 10 bases remained unmatched. This CDR3 contains 17 residues. CDR3 nucleotide sequence: TGTGCCAGCAGCTATCGGACAGGGGCCCCGCTCACAGATACGCAGTATTTT. Residues: CASSYRTGAPLTDTQYF.

This chain uses TRBV5-4 with TRBJ2-7; 9 positions match TRBD1. The V gene end was trimmed by 0 bases and the J gene end by 12 bases; junction bases not matched to a gene: 10. Germline-derived CDR1 and CDR2 are SGHNT and YYREEE (reference sequence). The CDR3 spans 14 residues. The CDR3, as DNA: TGTGCCAGCAGCTTGGTGGTTGGGACAGGGAAGTTGTACTTC. This gives the protein CASSLVVGTGKLYF.

The chain joins TRBV6-5 to TRBJ1-5, with 7 bases identical to TRBD1. CDR1 and CDR2 (germline): MNHEY, SVGAGI. J lost 7 bases, V lost 6 bases, and 6 bases had no gene match. The CDR3 extends over 13 amino acids. This chain's CDR3 is CASSSQGGQPQHF. DNA of the CDR3: TGTGCCAGCAGCTCGCAGGGGGGCCAGCCCCAGCATTTT.

This clone was counted a single time. The chain joins TRBV4-2 to TRBJ2-7; 9 nucleotides agree with TRBD2. The CDR3 spans 15 residues. The J segment lost 3 bases and the V segment lost 0 bases, leaving 3 bases of the junction unmatched. Looked up from germline, CDR1 is LGHNA and CDR2 is YNFKEQ. The CDR3: CASSQDASGDYEQYF. As DNA, the CDR3 is TGTGCCAGCAGCCAAGATGCTAGCGGGGACTACGAGCAGTACTTC.

V and J are TRBV19 and TRBJ1-1; D ambiguous. The CDR3 consists of 9 residues. With 11 bases removed from V and 6 bases from J, the gap between germline ends came to 7 bases. CDR1 and CDR2 from the germline V gene are LNHDA and SQIVND (reference sequence). The CDR3 is CAPRAEAFF. The DNA of the CDR3 is TGTGCCCCACGGGCTGAAGCTTTCTTT.

The rearrangement joins TRBV25-1 to TRBJ1-2; possible D gene TRBD1, 6 bases. Germline loops: CDR1 MGHDK, CDR2 SYGVNS. V was shortened by 5 bases and J by 4 bases, with 8 bases between the two germline ends. The CDR3 consists of 12 residues. CDR3 loop: CASSTGIYGYTF. In DNA, the CDR3 is TGTGCCAGCAGTACAGGGATCTATGGCTACACCTTC.